The 2 T cell receptor beta chains below were found in one sample sequenced in a study of T cell responses to AZD1222 COVID-19 vaccine. Produced via immunoSEQ multiplex PCR; TCRdb's table is partial and in-frame only. The repertoire holds roughly 130,000 clones, with around 84% as singletons. The sample here was peripheral blood, taken on day 0 of AZD1222 vaccination. The source is an adult in good health.

This rearrangement joins TRBV10-3 to TRBJ2-7; possible D gene TRBD2, 7 bases. V was clipped by 8 bases and J by 3 bases, with 11 bases between them. Germline CDR1 reads ENHRY; CDR2 reads SYGVKD. The CDR3 runs 12 residues. CDR3: CAIGGGGYEQYF. The DNA for the CDR3 is TGTGCCATCGGGGGAGGGGGCTACGAGCAGTACTTC.

This chain links TRBV2 with TRBJ1-2, with 9 bases matching TRBD1. Germline loops: CDR1 SNHLY, CDR2 FYNNEI. The length of the CDR3 is 14 residues. Trimming cost V 3 bases and J 2 bases; bases outside gene matches: 1. Written as DNA, the CDR3 is TGTGCCAGCAGTGACGGGACAGGGAACTATGGCTACACCTTC. It yields the protein CASSDGTGNYGYTF.